The clone carrying this TCR beta chain was seen more than once but under ten times. The antigen is not known. This specimen comes from a study of T cells after yellow fever vaccination. Study details: It was SMART-Seq v4 Ultra Low Input that prepared the fractions with low cell numbers.

The study, taken as a whole, reports: The booster response re-showed most primary clones: approximately 95% CD4, 88% CD8. Abundant bulk-population clonotypes could contaminate the FACS-sorted repertoires.

A process of 5'RACE template switching, which added a universal primer site and UMIs, was used to make TCR cDNA. TCRdb reprocessed the 5' RACE reads with MiXCR, giving one entry per CDR3 protein. The sample holds about 550,000 distinct CDR3 sequences, approximately 21% seen once. The CDR3 contains 15 residues. Germline loops: CDR1 LGHNA, CDR2 YSLEER. V was clipped by 0 bases and J by 5 bases, with 11 bases between them. The source material was PBMCs, sampled 15 days after the yellow fever booster vaccination. V gene TRBV4-3 combines with J gene TRBJ2-1; unclear D gene. The clonotype originates from a man under 40 who received the YFV17D yellow fever vaccine. CDR3 coding DNA: TGCGCCAGCAGCCAAGAAGTGCGTGCGCACAATGAGCAGTTCTTC. Translated, it gives CASSQEVRAHNEQFF.